The T cell receptor beta chain under discussion was sequenced for a study of blood T cell repertoires in COVID-19. The overall study: From T cells, B-cell-depleted T cells, or PBMCs came the material, which was cDNA or gDNA.

Here immunoSEQ multiplex PCR was the method, and the copy in TCRdb shows in-frame clones only, minus some. Of about 100,000 clones listed, 75% to 95% are singletons. V was shortened by 10 bases and J by 2 bases, with 9 bases between the two germline ends. CDR3 length equals 13 residues. The chain is built from TRBV12-3 or TRBV12-4 and TRBJ2-6; D may be TRBD2 (5 bases). The source material was peripheral blood. This clonotype was obtained from a man in his fifties or sixties with acute or convalescent COVID-19. CDR3 protein: CATGVPGANVLTF. In DNA form, the CDR3 reads TGTGCCACCGGGGTCCCTGGGGCCAACGTCCTGACTTTC.